The clone carrying this TCR beta chain occurred once. Sequencing used immunoSEQ multiplex PCR; TCRdb keeps in-frame clones, though not all of them. The table has about 72,000 clones, roughly 91% seen once. Trimming left V 1 base short and J 3 bases short, with 7 bases between. The germline gives CDR1 SGHTA, CDR2 FQGNSA. This CDR3 contains 14 residues. The sample comes from a study of T cell changes during pregnancy in multiple sclerosis. This clonotype was sampled from a female donor in good health, enrolled as a control in a pregnancy study. The V gene is TRBV7-2, the J gene TRBJ2-1; D unclear. The sequenced sample was peripheral blood, obtained in the third trimester of pregnancy. The CDR3 here is CASSLEQIYNEQFF. In DNA form, the CDR3 reads TGTGCCAGCAGCTTAGAACAAATCTACAATGAGCAGTTCTTC.